These 28 T cell receptor beta chains came from one sample sequenced in a study of cytomegalovirus exposure and HLA in healthy donors. Vbeta (60) and Jbeta (13) primers were used in the PCR. TCRdb's copy holds only in-frame clones and misses some; the assay was immunoSEQ multiplex PCR. The sample lists 150,000 to 200,000 clones; just over 70% were seen once. Sequencing was carried out using PBMCs. The receptors were gathered from a human donor in good health.

The chain uses TRBV15 and TRBJ1-1; D is ambiguous. Deletions cut 8 bases from V and 4 bases from J, with 11 bases between. This CDR3 spans 12 amino acids. From germline, CDR1 is LNHNV and CDR2 YYDKDF (reference sequence). The CDR3 protein is CATLGRGTEAFF. The CDR3 nucleotides are TGTGCCACCCTGGGCCGGGGCACTGAAGCTTTCTTT.

This clone was found a few times. V is TRBV11-2 and J is TRBJ2-1, with 11 bases identical to TRBD2. Unmatched junction bases numbered 7, after V lost 4 bases and J lost 8 bases. The CDR3 spans 15 residues. The germline CDR1 and CDR2 sequences are SGHAT and FQNNGV. The CDR3 sequence is CASSSPLAGGYEQFF. The DNA for the CDR3 is TGTGCCAGCAGCTCTCCGCTAGCGGGGGGCTATGAGCAGTTCTTC.

J is TRBJ1-1 and V is TRBV2; no definite D call. Trimming took 6 bases from V and 7 from J, leaving 18 bases between them. The CDR3 runs 14 residues. Germline V CDR1 and CDR2: SNHLY, FYNNEI. The CDR3 DNA is TGTGCCAGCAGACCTGGGAGGGCGGGGTATGAAGCTTTCTTT. Translated, it gives CASRPGRAGYEAFF.

This sequence joins TRBV18 and TRBJ1-1; D is possibly TRBD1 (6 bases). Germline V gene lookup returns CDR1 KGHSH and CDR2 LQKENI. The ends were cut back, 3 bases at V and 7 bases at J, with 21 bases in the middle. This CDR3 spans 16 amino acids. CDR3 protein: CASSPERTAQLREAFF. CDR3 nucleotides: TGTGCCAGCTCACCGGAGCGGACAGCCCAACTTCGTGAAGCTTTCTTT.

The chain has TRBV6-1 and TRBJ1-2; D possibly corresponds to TRBD1 (6 bases). V lost 4 bases and J lost 8, with 8 bases in between. The CDR3 loop spans 11 amino acids. Germline V lookup: CDR1 MNHNS, CDR2 SASEGT. The CDR3 spells CASSGGTGYTF. The CDR3 DNA reads as TGTGCCAGCAGTGGAGGGACAGGCTACACCTTC.

V gene TRBV5-6 combines with J gene TRBJ1-5; 10 nucleotides line up with TRBD1. Germline CDR1 is SGHDT and CDR2 is YYEEEE. There are 14 residues in the CDR3. J gave up 6 bases and V 4 bases, and 4 bases lay outside the gene matches. The DNA for the CDR3 is TGTGCCAGCAGCCGGAGGACAGGGGGTCAGCCCCAGCATTTT. Translating it yields CASSRRTGGQPQHF.

This chain connects TRBV29-1 to TRBJ2-7, with 9 bases fitting TRBD1. The CDR3 is 14 amino acids. V lost 3 bases and J lost 2; bases outside the gene matches: 5. The germline gives CDR1 SQVTM, CDR2 ANQGSEA. Written as DNA, the CDR3 is TGCAGCGTTGAGGTCGGGACAGGGACCTACGAGCAGTACTTC. This encodes CSVEVGTGTYEQYF.

CDR3 DNA: TGTGCCAGCAGCCCAACAGGGCCAAATCAGCCCCAGCATTTT. It codes for CASSPTGPNQPQHF. The V call is TRBV7-6, the J call TRBJ1-5; a possible D gene is TRBD1 (6 bases). Germline V gene sequence: CDR1 SGHVS, CDR2 FNYEAQ. The V and J ends lost 5 bases and 4 bases respectively, with 12 bases between them. This CDR3 comprises 14 residues.

J is TRBJ2-2 and V is TRBV6-5, with 7 nucleotides matching TRBD1. The V and J ends lost 6 bases and 0 bases, in that order; junction bases with no gene match: 4. The length of the CDR3 is 15 residues. Germline assignment: CDR1 MNHEY and CDR2 SVGAGI. The CDR3 loop is CASSRGQANTGELFF. In nucleotides, the CDR3 is TGTGCCAGCAGCCGCGGACAGGCGAACACCGGGGAGCTGTTTTTT.

The J gene is TRBJ2-7, the V gene TRBV6-6; 7 positions match TRBD1. Germline V lookup: CDR1 MNHNY, CDR2 SVGAGI (reference sequence). V trimming: 5 bases; J trimming: 2 bases; junction bases outside the gene matches: 6. CDR3 size: 14 residues. The CDR3 loop reads CASSDRAPTYEQYF. The CDR3 coding sequence is TGTGCCAGCAGTGACAGGGCGCCAACCTACGAGCAGTACTTC.

The genes are TRBV30 and TRBJ1-6; D is uncertain. Germline V CDR1 and CDR2: GTSNPN, SVGIG (reference sequence). Trimming shortened V by 2 bases and J by 7 bases, and 3 bases separated the two germline ends. The CDR3 covers 11 residues. CDR3 in DNA: TGTGCCTGGAGTCCGAATTCACCCCTCCACTTT. It codes for CAWSPNSPLHF.

The gene calls are TRBV6-5 and TRBJ1-2, with D maybe TRBD1 (5 bases). CDR3 size: 14 residues. V was shortened by 5 bases and J by 9 bases, with 19 bases between the two germline ends. CDR1 and CDR2 (germline): MNHEY, SVGAGI. As DNA, the CDR3 is TGTGCCAGCAGTAGAAACGGGCAGGGTGGGAGCTACACCTTC. Protein product: CASSRNGQGGSYTF.

The CDR3 reads CSLAQDYEQYF. The CDR3, as DNA: TGCAGCCTAGCGCAAGATTACGAGCAGTACTTC. The V gene is TRBV20-1, the J gene TRBJ2-7, with D tentatively TRBD2 (6 bases). Germline values: CDR1 DFQATT, CDR2 SNEGSKA (reference sequence). The CDR3 extends over 11 amino acids.

This chain uses TRBV27 with TRBJ2-6, with 8 bases that match TRBD1. The V gene's germline CDR1 is MNHEY and CDR2 SMNVEV (reference sequence). This CDR3 region has 17 residues. V lost 5 bases to trimming and J lost 2 bases; unmatched junction nucleotides: 8. The CDR3 reads CASSLDRAVTGANVLTF. CDR3 DNA: TGTGCCAGCAGTCTGGACAGGGCAGTAACTGGGGCCAACGTCCTGACTTTC.

In its sample, this clone was seen once. The chain uses TRBV7-9 and TRBJ1-5; D unclear. Germline values: CDR1 SEHNR, CDR2 FQNEAQ (reference sequence). This CDR3 has 13 residues. Trimming cost V 5 bases and J 0 bases, with 5 bases left between them. The CDR3: CASSVNSNQPQHF. CDR3 bases: TGTGCCAGCAGCGTAAATAGCAATCAGCCCCAGCATTTT.

The V gene is TRBV7-9, the J gene TRBJ2-3; 8 bases are a match to TRBD1. Per germline, CDR1 SEHNR and CDR2 FQNEAQ (reference sequence). The CDR3 length is 12 residues. V was clipped by 5 bases and J by 10 bases; unmatched bases: 5. The CDR3: CASSPGQGAQYF. CDR3 DNA sequence: TGTGCCAGCAGCCCAGGACAGGGTGCGCAGTATTTT.

The rearrangement links TRBV4-1 to TRBJ2-2; D is uncertain. CDR3 length: 14 amino acids. From germline, CDR1 is MGHRA and CDR2 YSYEKL. V was pared by 1 base and J by 3 bases, with 6 bases between. The CDR3 DNA sequence: TGCGCCAGCAGCCAAGGAGGTCACACCGGGGAGCTGTTTTTT. Translating gives CASSQGGHTGELFF.

The chain uses TRBV30 and TRBJ2-7; possible D gene TRBD1, 5 bases. Trimming left V 1 base short and J 7 bases short, with 14 bases between. The CDR3 runs 13 residues. The germline CDR1 and CDR2 sequences are GTSNPN and SVGIG (reference sequence). The CDR3 DNA follows: TGTGCCTGGAGTGGGGCAGGGTATTTGGAGCAGTACTTC. Residues: CAWSGAGYLEQYF.

The chain joins TRBV27 to TRBJ1-2; a weak D match, TRBD1 (6 bases). V lost 0 bases to trimming and J lost 3 bases, with 14 bases between them. The CDR3 has 16 residues. Germline CDR1 and CDR2: MNHEY and SMNVEV (reference sequence). Here the CDR3 DNA reads TGTGCCAGCAGTTTATCGGGGACACCTGGGTACTATGGCTACACCTTC. Encoded protein: CASSLSGTPGYYGYTF.

This sequence joins TRBV7-3 and TRBJ1-1, with D possibly matching TRBD1 (6 bases). The CDR3 runs 13 residues. Germline loops: CDR1 SGHTA, CDR2 FQGTGA. Trimming left V 1 base short and J 3 bases short, with 6 bases between. The CDR3 is CASSLNRDTEAFF. For the CDR3, the DNA is TGTGCCAGCAGCTTAAACAGGGACACTGAAGCTTTCTTT.

J is TRBJ1-1 and V is TRBV11-3; 7 positions match TRBD1. The CDR3 covers 14 residues. J gave up 4 bases and V 5 bases, and 7 bases lay outside the gene matches. Germline V lookup: CDR1 SGHNT, CDR2 YENEEA. This chain's CDR3 is CASSQGEIGTEAFF. CDR3 DNA: TGTGCCAGCAGCCAGGGGGAAATCGGCACTGAAGCTTTCTTT. Full variable domain (outside the CDR3, taken from reference TRBV11-3 and TRBJ1-1): EAGVVQSPRYKIIEKKQPVAFWCNPISGHNTLYWYLQNLGQGPELLIRYENEEAVDDSQLPKDRFSAERLKGVDSTLKIQPAELGDSAVYLCASSQGEIGTEAFFGQGTRLTVV.

This clone showed up just a few times. The genes are TRBV29-1 and TRBJ2-5, with TRBD2 matching over 7 bases. V was pared by 7 bases and J by 7 bases, with 12 bases of the junction left unmatched. The CDR3 consists of 13 residues. The germline V gene has CDR1 SQVTM and CDR2 ANQGSEA. The CDR3 DNA reads as TGCAGCGCCGCGACTAGCCCGGAAGCGACCCAGTACTTC. This codes for CSAATSPEATQYF.

The V and J genes are TRBV25-1 and TRBJ1-2; D gene unclear. CDR1 is MGHDK, CDR2 SYGVNS, per germline. The CDR3 extends over 11 amino acids. V dropped 10 bases and J dropped 4 bases, with 10 bases sitting between them. CDR3 protein: CATSYSYGYTF. The CDR3 DNA is TGTGCCACCTCTTACAGCTATGGCTACACCTTC.

The chain combines TRBV29-1 with TRBJ1-5; D gene ambiguous. Germline-derived CDR1 and CDR2 are SQVTM and ANQGSEA. The V gene lost 4 bases and the J gene lost 2 bases, with 12 bases spanning the gap. This CDR3 has 14 residues. CDR3 residues: CSVGRGVGNQPQHF. The CDR3 coding sequence is TGCAGCGTTGGTAGAGGAGTGGGCAATCAGCCCCAGCATTTT.

The V call is TRBV7-3, the J call TRBJ2-1; tentative D call: TRBD2 (5 bases). Germline CDR1 reads SGHTA; CDR2 reads FQGTGA. The V and J ends lost 0 bases and 4 bases respectively, with 10 bases between them. This CDR3 is built from 15 residues. CDR3 DNA sequence: TGTGCCAGCAGCTTAACGTGGGAGAGTTACAATGAGCAGTTCTTC. As protein: CASSLTWESYNEQFF.

V is TRBV4-3 and J is TRBJ2-2, with TRBD2 matching over 10 bases. Germline CDR1 and CDR2: LGHNA and YSLEER. The CDR3 runs to 16 residues. With V trimmed by 0 bases and J by 5 bases, 3 bases remained unmatched. The CDR3 DNA is TGCGCCAGCAGCCAAGATAGCGGGGGGAGGACCGGGGAGCTGTTTTTT. Translating gives CASSQDSGGRTGELFF.

This rearrangement joins TRBV19 to TRBJ1-1; 8 bases match TRBD1. Losses at the gene ends were 5 bases for V and 1 base for J; bases not matched to a gene: 3. This CDR3 region has 14 residues. CDR1 is LNHDA, CDR2 SQIVND, per germline (reference sequence). CDR3 sequence reads: CASSVTGANTEAFF. CDR3 DNA: TGTGCCAGTAGTGTGACAGGGGCGAACACTGAAGCTTTCTTT.

The rearrangement joins TRBV11-2 to TRBJ2-7; possible D gene TRBD2, 6 bases. CDR1 is SGHAT, CDR2 FQNNGV, per germline. The CDR3 loop spans 15 amino acids. Trimming stripped 3 bases from V and 0 bases from J, with 12 bases between. The CDR3 loop reads CASSFSRLVSYEQYF. CDR3 bases: TGTGCCAGCAGCTTCTCGCGACTAGTCTCCTACGAGCAGTACTTC.